The rows below give T cell receptor beta chains drawn from one sample of a study of blood T cell repertoires in COVID-19. Sequencing was performed with immunoSEQ multiplex PCR; in TCRdb, only in-frame clones are kept and a portion is missing. The sample lists roughly 250,000 clones, approximately 91% occurring once. Input material: peripheral blood. The receptors come from a woman aged 40 to 50 who had recovered from COVID-19. Both conserved end residues are part of each CDR3. Fields, in order: D gene, J gene, clone size, V gene, CDR3 DNA, CDR3 protein. A D gene is named only where the DNA matches it firmly. Clone size is shown for a subset of rows, as once, few, many or a class of expanded clone.

TRBD2 | TRBJ2-5 | - | TRBV30 | TGTGCCTGGGTGGGGCGGGGGGAGACCCAGTACTTC | CAWVGRGETQYF
TRBD1 | TRBJ2-1 | - | TRBV24-1 | TGTGCCACCAGTGATGCCGGACAGGGGGACAATGAGCAGTTCTTC | CATSDAGQGDNEQFF
TRBD1 | TRBJ2-5 | - | TRBV7-2 | TGTGCCAGCAGGTGGACAGGGGCGTACCAAGAGACCCAGTACTTC | CASRWTGAYQETQYF
- | TRBJ1-2 | - | TRBV10-3 | TGTGCCATCAGTCTGGCCCAGATCGGCTACACCTTC | CAISLAQIGYTF
- | TRBJ2-5 | - | TRBV5-1 | TGCGCCAGCAGCTTGGCGGGGGAGACCCAGTACTTC | CASSLAGETQYF
- | TRBJ2-1 | - | TRBV30 | TGTGCCTGGAGTGTAATTTTGGGCAGGCGCTCCTACAATGAGCAGTTCTTC | CAWSVILGRRSYNEQFF
- | TRBJ1-2 | - | TRBV25-1 | TGTGCCAGCAGTGCGTGGCAGGGCTATGGCTACACCTTC | CASSAWQGYGYTF
- | TRBJ1-2 | - | TRBV7-2 | TGTGCCAGCAGCTTAGCTGGGCCTAACTATGGCTACACCTTC | CASSLAGPNYGYTF
- | TRBJ2-2 | few | TRBV5-1 | TGCGCCAGCAGCGCGACATGGACCGGGGAGCTGTTTTTT | CASSATWTGELFF
- | TRBJ1-2 | few | TRBV12-3/TRBV12-4 | TGTGCCAGCAGTTTAGGGGCCTATGGCTACACCTTC | CASSLGAYGYTF
- | TRBJ1-4 | - | TRBV21-1 | TGTGCCAGCAGCAAACTGAAGGGGACTAATGAAAAACTGTTTTTT | CASSKLKGTNEKLFF
- | TRBJ2-7 | once | TRBV19 | TGTGCCAGTAGTATAGTAGGAGTCGGCACCTTCTACGAGCAGTACTTC | CASSIVGVGTFYEQYF
TRBD1 | TRBJ2-7 | - | TRBV14 | TGTGCCAGCAGTGGGACAGGGGTCTCCTACGAGCAGTACTTC | CASSGTGVSYEQYF
TRBD2 | TRBJ2-1 | - | TRBV24-1 | TGTGCCACCAGTGATCCGACTAGCGGAGATTACAATGAGCAGTTCTTC | CATSDPTSGDYNEQFF
- | TRBJ1-4 | - | TRBV5-4 | TGTGCCAGCAGCTTGGACAGGATGAATGAAAAACTGTTTTTT | CASSLDRMNEKLFF
- | TRBJ2-1 | once | TRBV24-1 | TGTGCCACCGGCGAAGTAGCGAGGAATGAGCAGTTCTTC | CATGEVARNEQFF
- | TRBJ1-6 | - | TRBV7-2 | TGTGCCAGCAGCTTAGAAGGGGTTAGATCACCCCTCCACTTT | CASSLEGVRSPLHF
TRBD1 | TRBJ2-7 | - | TRBV5-1 | TGCGCCAGCAGTCCAATCCCGGGACAGTTCTACGAGCAGTACTTC | CASSPIPGQFYEQYF
- | TRBJ2-2 | - | TRBV30 | TGTGCCTGGAGTGTACAGGCTGTCACCGGGGAGCTGTTTTTT | CAWSVQAVTGELFF
- | TRBJ2-5 | - | TRBV7-2 | TGTGCCAGCAGCTTTTCCTATCGAGAGACCCAGTACTTC | CASSFSYRETQYF
TRBD1 | TRBJ1-5 | few | TRBV7-2 | TGTGCCAGCAGCCCGGACAGGGGGATCGGTCAGCCCCAGCATTTT | CASSPDRGIGQPQHF
- | TRBJ1-3 | - | TRBV5-1 | TGCGCCAGCAGCTTGTTTCAGGGAATGTCAGGAAACACCATATATTTT | CASSLFQGMSGNTIYF
TRBD1 | TRBJ1-1 | - | TRBV11-2 | TGTGCCAGCAGCTTCAGGGGGCAGGGCACTGAAGCTTTCTTT | CASSFRGQGTEAFF
- | TRBJ2-7 | - | TRBV7-2 | TGTGCCAGCAGCCGCGCGGGACAGAACCGCGAGCAGTACTTC | CASSRAGQNREQYF
TRBD1 | TRBJ1-4 | - | TRBV29-1 | TGCAGCGCCGGGACAGGGGAAAAACTGTTTTTT | CSAGTGEKLFF
TRBD1 | TRBJ1-4 | - | TRBV5-1 | TGCGCCAGCAGCCGGAACAGGGGGGATGAAAAACTGTTTTTT | CASSRNRGDEKLFF
TRBD2 | TRBJ2-5 | - | TRBV11-3 | TGTGCCAGCACCCCGGGACTAGCGGGACTCCGGTACCAAGAGACCCAGTACTTC | CASTPGLAGLRYQETQYF
TRBD2 | TRBJ2-1 | once | TRBV7-3 | TGTGCCAGCAGCTTGACTAGCGGGAGAAATGAGCAGTTCTTC | CASSLTSGRNEQFF
- | TRBJ2-2 | - | TRBV20-1 | TGCAGTGCTAGAGCCGTCGGGGAGCTGTTTTTT | CSARAVGELFF
- | TRBJ1-2 | - | TRBV10-3 | TGTGCCATCAGTGATTTGCTAGGGGCCTATGGCTACACCTTC | CAISDLLGAYGYTF
- | TRBJ1-4 | - | TRBV4-2 | TGTGCCAGCAGCCCCCGAGAGACACGGGATAATGAAAAACTGTTTTTT | CASSPRETRDNEKLFF
TRBD2 | TRBJ2-1 | - | TRBV7-2 | TGTGCCAGCAGGGCATCAGGGACTACACGAAATGAGCAGTTCTTC | CASRASGTTRNEQFF
TRBD2 | TRBJ2-5 | - | TRBV11-3 | TGTGCCAGCAGCTTTCCTGGCGGGAGGTATGGGGAGACCCAGTACTTC | CASSFPGGRYGETQYF
TRBD2 | TRBJ2-3 | few | TRBV7-2 | TGTGCCAGCAGCTTAGTTAGCGGGAAGGGAGCAGATACGCAGTATTTT | CASSLVSGKGADTQYF
- | TRBJ1-6 | once | TRBV2 | TGTGCCAGCAACACCGACAGGATTAATTCACCCCTCCACTTT | CASNTDRINSPLHF
TRBD2 | TRBJ2-3 | - | TRBV5-1 | TGCGCCAGCAGCTTCAACGCGGGGGGGCGCACAGATACGCAGTATTTT | CASSFNAGGRTDTQYF
TRBD1 | TRBJ2-7 | - | TRBV7-2 | TGTGCCAGCAGCTACGGGACAGGGGGAACCTACGAGCAGTACTTC | CASSYGTGGTYEQYF
- | TRBJ2-4 | - | TRBV11-2 | TGTGCCAGCAGCTCCGAACAACCTACTAGCTGGGGAAACATTCAGTACTTC | CASSSEQPTSWGNIQYF
TRBD2 | TRBJ2-1 | - | TRBV3-1/TRBV3-2 | TGTGCCAGCAGCCAGGTACTAGCGGGCCTTTACAATGAGCAGTTCTTC | CASSQVLAGLYNEQFF
- | TRBJ2-2 | - | TRBV29-1 | TGCAGCGTTGCACTTCGGACTGGCGGGGAGCTGTTTTTT | CSVALRTGGELFF
- | TRBJ1-5 | many | TRBV9 | TGTGCCAGCACCCGAACGGGGGATGGAAGCAATCAGCCCCAGCATTTT | CASTRTGDGSNQPQHF
TRBD1 | TRBJ2-7 | - | TRBV5-4 | TGTGCCAGCAGCTTGCCGGGACAGGGCACCTACGAGCAGTACTTC | CASSLPGQGTYEQYF
TRBD1 | TRBJ2-2 | - | TRBV24-1 | TGTGCCACCGCGGGACAGGGGGACACCGGGGAGCTGTTTTTT | CATAGQGDTGELFF
- | TRBJ2-5 | - | TRBV2 | TGTGCCAGCAGTGAATGGCGGGGCTTCGAGGGATCGACCTCCAACCAAGAGACCCAGTACTTC | CASSEWRGFEGSTSNQETQYF
- | TRBJ2-7 | - | TRBV11-1 | TGTGCCAGCACTCCCGGGGTTTTAGGCTCCTACGAGCAGTACTTC | CASTPGVLGSYEQYF
- | TRBJ2-3 | - | TRBV11-3 | TGTGCCAGCAGCCTTGGACTAAGGGGAGATACGCAGTATTTT | CASSLGLRGDTQYF
TRBD1 | TRBJ2-2 | once | TRBV29-1 | TGCAGCGGGGGGACAGGTAACACCGGGGAGCTGTTTTTT | CSGGTGNTGELFF
- | TRBJ2-7 | - | TRBV5-4 | TGTGCCAGCAGCTTGCAGTCCGGGGGTGCCTACGAGCAGTACTTC | CASSLQSGGAYEQYF
- | TRBJ1-4 | - | TRBV28 | TGTGCCAGCAGTCCGCAGACGGCGGGAAATGAAAAACTGTTTTTT | CASSPQTAGNEKLFF